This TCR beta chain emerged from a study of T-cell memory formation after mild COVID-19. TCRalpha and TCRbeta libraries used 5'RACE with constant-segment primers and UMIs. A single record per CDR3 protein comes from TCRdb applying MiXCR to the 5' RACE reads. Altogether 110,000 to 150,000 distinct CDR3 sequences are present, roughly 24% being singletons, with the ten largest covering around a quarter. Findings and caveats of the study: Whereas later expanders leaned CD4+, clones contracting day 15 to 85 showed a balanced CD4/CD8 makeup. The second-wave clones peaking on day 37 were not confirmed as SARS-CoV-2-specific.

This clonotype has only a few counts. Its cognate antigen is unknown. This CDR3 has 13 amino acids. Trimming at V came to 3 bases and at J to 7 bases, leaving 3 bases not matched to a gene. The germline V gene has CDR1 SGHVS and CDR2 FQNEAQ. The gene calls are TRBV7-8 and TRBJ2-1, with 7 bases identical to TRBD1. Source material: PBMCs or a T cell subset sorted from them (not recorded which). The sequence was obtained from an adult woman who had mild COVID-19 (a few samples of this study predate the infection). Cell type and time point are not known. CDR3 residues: CASSLTGRNEQFF. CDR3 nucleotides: TGTGCCAGCAGCTTGACAGGGCGGAATGAGCAGTTCTTC.